This T cell receptor (beta chain) derives from a study of blood T cells in healthy people across ages. Study background: When template switching was applied, about one barcoded beta molecule was captured per two T cells. General study points: TCR beta diversity was tightly associated with the proportion of naive T cells. Not knowing donor CMV status may have confounded expanded clonotype changes.

CDR3 size: 14 residues. From germline, CDR1 is LNHNV and CDR2 YYDKDF (reference sequence). Germline trimming cut 2 bases from V and 6 bases from J; bases unmatched to any gene: 4. Many counts were recorded for this clonotype. The antigen is undetermined. For the second PCR, which ran for about 7 to 11 cycles, a sample-barcoded 5' primer and a J-beta primer mix were used. TCRdb processed the 5' RACE reads anew with MiXCR; each CDR3 protein has one entry. This table holds under 1,000,000 distinct CDR3 sequences, about half found once. Sequencing used blood. The clonotype comes from a man older than 75 in good health. The chain employs TRBV15 and TRBJ2-3, with 8 bases lining up with TRBD1. The CDR3 sequence: CATSRSYRGDTQYF. The CDR3, as DNA: TGTGCCACCAGCAGAAGTTACAGGGGGGATACGCAGTATTTT.